This TCR beta chain is from a study of CD8 T cells in ankylosing spondylitis. The study's findings and limits: Reportedly, significant enrichment of disease-linked clones occurred in matched ankylosing spondylitis synovial fluid. Roughly 8 highly homologous variants made up a TCR beta motif that seemed to typify ankylosing spondylitis blood. Reports of some motif variants in reactive arthritis synovial fluid and blood predate this one.

Germline V gene data show CDR1 as SEHNR and CDR2 as FQNEAQ (reference sequence). This CDR3 comprises 12 residues. The germline V and J ends were trimmed by 3 bases and 7 bases, with 9 bases remaining between them. On this clonotype: The antigen is not known.

Quantitative 5'-RACE was performed with molecular barcodes, and it yielded the TCR beta libraries. From the 5' RACE reads, TCRdb called clonotypes with MiXCR, one entry per CDR3 protein. This sample has about 140,000 distinct CDR3 sequences, with roughly 8.4% found just once. The source of this sequence is a male donor with ankylosing spondylitis. This chain connects TRBV7-9 to TRBJ1-2, with D unresolved. What was sequenced was synovial fluid, either unsorted or a sorted T cell fraction (not recorded which). The CDR3 loop is CASSFYSGGYTF. DNA of the CDR3: TGTGCCAGCAGCTTCTACAGTGGTGGCTACACCTTC.